The rows below give T cell receptor beta chains drawn from one sample of a study of hypomethylating agent response in myelodysplastic syndrome. This table comes from immunoSEQ multiplex PCR, and its TCRdb copy is limited to in-frame clones, with some not included. The sample has roughly 2,200 clones; around 80% are singletons. The specimen comprised bone marrow, sampled before or after starting hypomethylating agent treatment for myelodysplastic syndrome (not recorded which). These receptors were obtained from a human donor with myelodysplastic syndrome. The CDR3 runs from the conserved cysteine through the conserved F or W. D genes are given only for firm matches. Part of the rows lack a size; the others show once, few, many or a class for expanded clones.

clone_size | d_call | j_call | v_call | cdr3_aa | cdr3_nt
. | . | TRBJ1-5 | TRBV6-5 | CASTTGGNRDQPQHF | TGTGCCAGCACCACGGGAGGGAATAGGGATCAGCCCCAGCATTTT
. | . | TRBJ1-3 | TRBV7-2 | CASSQNQGSSGNTIYF | TGTGCCAGCAGCCAGAATCAGGGGAGCTCTGGAAACACCATATATTTT
once | . | TRBJ2-3 | TRBV28 | CASQFSLRNTQYF | TGTGCCAGCCAATTCAGCCTCCGTAATACGCAGTATTTT
. | . | TRBJ2-7 | TRBV6-5 | CASSYAAGRYEQYF | TGTGCCAGCAGTTACGCGGCAGGGCGCTACGAGCAGTACTTC
. | . | TRBJ1-1 | TRBV19 | CASSISRNTEAFF | TGTGCCAGTAGTATAAGTCGGAACACTGAAGCTTTCTTT
once | . | TRBJ2-2 | TRBV30 | CAWSVGGELFF | TGTGCCTGGAGTGTAGGCGGGGAGCTGTTTTTT
. | TRBD1 | TRBJ2-7 | TRBV7-9 | CASSLADRERSYEQYF | TGTGCCAGCAGCTTAGCTGACAGGGAAAGGTCCTACGAGCAGTACTTC
once | . | TRBJ2-1 | TRBV7-9 | CASSLAREQFF | TGTGCCAGCAGCTTGGCCCGGGAGCAGTTCTTC
. | . | TRBJ1-1 | TRBV5-1 | CASSGTGTPIEAFF | TGCGCCAGCAGCGGAACCGGGACACCTATTGAAGCTTTCTTT
. | . | TRBJ2-6 | TRBV6-1 | CASSEGGTGANVLTF | TGTGCCAGCAGTGAAGGGGGGACTGGGGCCAACGTCCTGACTTTC
. | TRBD1 | TRBJ2-7 | TRBV7-2 | CASSRGQSSYEQYF | TGTGCCAGCAGCCGGGGACAGAGCTCCTACGAGCAGTACTTC
. | . | TRBJ2-6 | TRBV10-3 | CAINGQTSGANVLTF | TGTGCCATCAATGGTCAGACCTCTGGGGCCAACGTCCTGACTTTC
few | TRBD1 | TRBJ2-7 | TRBV27 | CASRRDSTYEQYF | TGTGCCAGCAGGAGGGACAGCACCTACGAGCAGTACTTC
. | . | TRBJ1-2 | TRBV9 | CASSPFMGSSYGYTF | TGTGCCAGCAGCCCCTTTATGGGCTCTAGTTATGGCTACACCTTC
. | TRBD1 | TRBJ2-7 | TRBV4-3 | CASSQGTGRSYEQYF | TGCGCCAGCAGCCAAGGGACAGGGAGGTCCTACGAGCAGTACTTC
. | . | TRBJ2-1 | TRBV27 | CASSLGQGISYEQFF | TGTGCCAGCAGTTTAGGGCAGGGGATATCATATGAGCAGTTCTTC
. | . | TRBJ1-5 | TRBV19 | CASSTLRMTENQPQHF | TGTGCCAGTAGTACCCTACGTATGACGGAGAATCAGCCCCAGCATTTT
. | . | TRBJ2-5 | TRBV11-2 | CASSPGQFRETQYF | TGTGCCAGCAGCCCAGGACAGTTTAGGGAGACCCAGTACTTC
. | . | TRBJ2-7 | TRBV7-3 | CASKVAGSSYEQYF | TGTGCCAGCAAAGTGGCGGGGTCCTCCTACGAGCAGTACTTC
. | . | TRBJ1-2 | TRBV19 | CASSILGGAGGYTF | TGTGCCAGTAGTATACTGGGGGGCGCTGGGGGCTACACCTTC
. | TRBD1 | TRBJ1-1 | TRBV12-5 | CASGFDRGLEAFF | TGTGCTAGTGGTTTTGACAGGGGGCTTGAAGCTTTCTTT
once | TRBD2 | TRBJ2-1 | TRBV19 | CASTLTGTSSDEQFF | TGTGCCAGTACCCTTACCGGGACTAGCTCCGATGAGCAGTTCTTC
once | TRBD1 | TRBJ2-7 | TRBV28 | CASSRTGESYEQYF | TGTGCCAGCAGTCGGACAGGGGAATCCTACGAGCAGTACTTC
. | TRBD2 | TRBJ2-4 | TRBV28 | CASRSIAGNAKNIQYF | TGTGCCAGCAGATCAATAGCGGGAAATGCCAAAAACATTCAGTACTTC
few | TRBD1 | TRBJ2-7 | TRBV30 | CAWGDGTGDYEQYF | TGTGCCTGGGGTGACGGGACAGGGGATTACGAGCAGTACTTC
. | . | TRBJ1-1 | TRBV6-7 | CASSYHYTKLAFF | TGTGCCAGCAGTTACCACTATACGAAGTTAGCTTTCTTT
. | . | TRBJ2-3 | TRBV2 | CASSEIGTDTQYF | TGTGCCAGCAGTGAAATAGGCACAGATACGCAGTATTTT
. | TRBD1 | TRBJ1-1 | TRBV25-1 | CATRGGARTEAFF | TGTGCCACCCGAGGGGGCGCAAGGACTGAAGCTTTCTTT
. | . | TRBJ1-6 | TRBV6-6 | CASRADGNNSPLHF | TGTGCCAGCAGAGCGGACGGGAATAATTCACCCCTCCACTTT
. | TRBD2 | TRBJ2-3 | TRBV4-2 | CASSQAKREYPDTQYF | TGTGCCAGCAGCCAAGCAAAGCGGGAGTACCCAGATACGCAGTATTTT
. | TRBD2 | TRBJ2-7 | TRBV4-1 | CASSQSTAGAKYEQYF | TGCGCCAGCAGCCAATCAACAGCGGGAGCCAAGTACGAGCAGTACTTC
. | . | TRBJ2-1 | TRBV2 | CASKDHEQFF | TGTGCCAGCAAGGACCATGAGCAGTTCTTC
large | . | TRBJ1-4 | TRBV7-9 | CASSAQAGGTNEKLFF | TGTGCCAGCAGCGCCCAAGCGGGAGGGACTAATGAAAAACTGTTTTTT
. | TRBD1 | TRBJ2-7 | TRBV27 | CASSSLGQGWSYEQYF | TGTGCCAGCAGTTCCCTCGGACAGGGTTGGTCCTACGAGCAGTACTTC
few | TRBD1 | TRBJ1-1 | TRBV4-2 | CASSPARGRNTEAFF | TGTGCCAGCAGCCCAGCCAGGGGGCGGAATACTGAAGCTTTCTTT
. | . | TRBJ2-7 | TRBV11-2 | CASSSGSGLWGEQYF | TGTGCCAGCAGCTCGGGGTCGGGGCTATGGGGCGAGCAGTACTTC
. | . | TRBJ2-4 | TRBV2 | CASTLGTYGNIQYF | TGTGCCAGCACTCTCGGGACGTATGGTAACATTCAGTACTTC
medium-sized | TRBD2 | TRBJ2-1 | TRBV7-3 | CASSLSGLAGNEQFF | TGTGCCAGCAGCTTAAGTGGTCTAGCGGGGAATGAGCAGTTCTTC
. | . | TRBJ2-6 | TRBV9 | CASSHLRSSGANVLTF | TGTGCCAGCAGCCACTTGAGAAGCTCTGGGGCCAACGTCCTGACTTTC
. | TRBD1 | TRBJ2-7 | TRBV2 | CASTGTDLGEQYF | TGTGCCAGTACCGGGACAGACCTGGGGGAGCAGTACTTC
. | . | TRBJ2-3 | TRBV18 | CASSPPRGLDTQYF | TGTGCCAGCTCACCCCCGCGGGGGCTGGATACGCAGTATTTT
. | TRBD1 | TRBJ2-1 | TRBV28 | CASSLRDSHYNEQFF | TGTGCCAGCAGTTTACGGGACAGCCACTACAATGAGCAGTTCTTC
. | . | TRBJ1-1 | TRBV28 | CASSLWDIASEAFF | TGTGCCAGCAGTCTTTGGGACATTGCCTCTGAAGCTTTCTTT
. | . | TRBJ1-5 | TRBV6-5 | CASKWSWNNQPQHF | TGTGCCAGCAAGTGGTCTTGGAATAATCAGCCCCAGCATTTT
few | TRBD2 | TRBJ2-7 | TRBV7-9 | CASSQSGAFYEQYF | TGTGCCAGCAGCCAGAGCGGGGCTTTCTACGAGCAGTACTTC
once | TRBD1 | TRBJ2-6 | TRBV29-1 | CSALLVLGQGIFGANVLTF | TGCTCAGCGCTCTTGGTACTGGGACAGGGGATTTTTGGGGCCAACGTCCTGACTTTC
. | . | TRBJ2-1 | TRBV6-9 | CASSYVGGEQFF | TGTGCCAGCAGTTATGTGGGAGGTGAGCAGTTCTTC
. | TRBD1 | TRBJ1-5 | TRBV19 | CASSIIPGGGGRALAPQHF | TGTGCCAGTAGTATAATCCCAGGAGGGGGCGGGAGGGCCCTGGCGCCCCAGCATTTT